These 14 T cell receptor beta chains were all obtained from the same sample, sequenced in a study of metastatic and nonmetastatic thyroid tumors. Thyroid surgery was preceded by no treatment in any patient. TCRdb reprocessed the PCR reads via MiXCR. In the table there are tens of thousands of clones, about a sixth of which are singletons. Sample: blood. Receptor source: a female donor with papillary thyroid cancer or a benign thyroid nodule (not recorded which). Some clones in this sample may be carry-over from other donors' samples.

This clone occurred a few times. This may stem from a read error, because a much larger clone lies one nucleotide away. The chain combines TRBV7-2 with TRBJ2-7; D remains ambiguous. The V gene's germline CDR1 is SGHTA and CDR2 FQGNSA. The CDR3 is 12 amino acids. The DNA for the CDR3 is TGCGCCAGTATGCTAGTGTGGGACGAGCAGTACTTC. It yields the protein CASMLVWDEQYF.

In DNA, the CDR3 is TGTGCCAGCAGTCCAGCGGGTAGCGGGGGGGCCAATGAGCAGTTCTTC. This sequence encodes CASSPAGSGGANEQFF. The chain uses TRBV11-2 and TRBJ2-1; 11 bases map to TRBD2. V lost 6 bases, J lost 6 bases, and 10 bases stayed unmatched. The CDR3 spans 16 residues. Germline CDR1 and CDR2: SGHAT and FQNNGV.

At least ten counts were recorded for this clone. In DNA, the CDR3 is TGTGCCAGTAGTATAGTGCCCCTGGGACAGGGTTGGGCCGGGGAGCTGTTTTTT. It specifies CASSIVPLGQGWAGELFF. V usage is TRBV19 and J usage is TRBJ2-2; 9 bases align to TRBD1. The CDR3 sequence is 18 residues long. CDR1 is LNHDA, CDR2 SQIVND, per germline (reference sequence). V shed 1 base and J 6 bases; nucleotides not matched to a gene: 12.

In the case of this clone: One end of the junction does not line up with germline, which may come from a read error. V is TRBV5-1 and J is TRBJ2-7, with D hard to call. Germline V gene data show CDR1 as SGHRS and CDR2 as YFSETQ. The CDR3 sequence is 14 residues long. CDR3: CANSLEGNPYEKYF. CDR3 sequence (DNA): TGCGCCAACAGCTTGGAAGGGAACCCCTACGAGAAGTACTTC.

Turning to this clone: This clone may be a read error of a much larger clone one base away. DNA of the CDR3: TGTGCCAGCAGCTCACTAATCCAAGAGACCCAGTACTTC. It yields the protein CASSSLIQETQYF. The chain is built from TRBV7-2 and TRBJ2-5; D gene uncertain. The CDR3 is 13 amino acids. The germline gives CDR1 SGHTA, CDR2 FQGNSA. V was shortened by 4 bases and J by 1 base, with 7 bases between the two germline ends. Using reference TRBV7-2 and TRBJ2-5 for the parts outside the CDR3, the full variable domain is GAGVSQSPSNKVTEKGKDVELRCDPISGHTALYWYRQSLGQGLEFLIYFQGNSAPDKSGLPSDRFSAERTGGSVSTLTIQRTQQEDSAVYLCASSSLIQETQYFGPGTRLLVL.

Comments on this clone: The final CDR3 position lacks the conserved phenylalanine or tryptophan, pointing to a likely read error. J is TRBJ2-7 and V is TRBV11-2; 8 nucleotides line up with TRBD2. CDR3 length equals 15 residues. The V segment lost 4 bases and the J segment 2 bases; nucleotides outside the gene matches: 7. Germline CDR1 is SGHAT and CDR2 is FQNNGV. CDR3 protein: CASSSGLEGTYEQYS. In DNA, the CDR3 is TGTGCCAGCAGCTCGGGACTAGAGGGCACCTACGAGCAGTACTCC.

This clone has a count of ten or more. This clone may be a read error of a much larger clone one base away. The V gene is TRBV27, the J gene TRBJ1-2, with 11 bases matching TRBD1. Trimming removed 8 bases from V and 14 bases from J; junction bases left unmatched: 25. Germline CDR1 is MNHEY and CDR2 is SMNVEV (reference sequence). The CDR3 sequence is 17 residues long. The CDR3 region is CASARAPASPPGQGVTF. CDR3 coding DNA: TGTGCCAGCGCGCGTGCCCCGGCTTCACCCCCGGGACAGGGGGTAACCTTC.

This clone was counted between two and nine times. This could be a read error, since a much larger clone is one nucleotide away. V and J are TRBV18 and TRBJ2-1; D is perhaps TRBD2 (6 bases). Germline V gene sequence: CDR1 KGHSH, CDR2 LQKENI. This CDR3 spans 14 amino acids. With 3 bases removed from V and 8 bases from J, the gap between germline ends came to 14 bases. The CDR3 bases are TGTGCCAGCTCACCGGGGGACTCAGACGATGAGCAGTTCTTC. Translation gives CASSPGDSDDEQFF.

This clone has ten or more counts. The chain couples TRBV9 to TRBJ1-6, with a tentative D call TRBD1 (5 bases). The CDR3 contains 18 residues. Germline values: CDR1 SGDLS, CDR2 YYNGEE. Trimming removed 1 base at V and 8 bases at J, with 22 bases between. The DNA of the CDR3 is TGTGCCAGCAGCGTACAAATATCCCCGGGGGAAAGTGATTCACCCCTCCACTTT. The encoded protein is CASSVQISPGESDSPLHF.

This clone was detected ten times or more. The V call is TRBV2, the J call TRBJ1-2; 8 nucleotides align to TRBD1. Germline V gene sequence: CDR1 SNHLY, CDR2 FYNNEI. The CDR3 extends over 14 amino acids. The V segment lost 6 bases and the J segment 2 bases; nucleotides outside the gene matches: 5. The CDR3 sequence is CASRPRDRNYGYTF. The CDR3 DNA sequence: TGTGCCAGCAGGCCCCGGGACAGGAACTATGGCTACACCTTC.

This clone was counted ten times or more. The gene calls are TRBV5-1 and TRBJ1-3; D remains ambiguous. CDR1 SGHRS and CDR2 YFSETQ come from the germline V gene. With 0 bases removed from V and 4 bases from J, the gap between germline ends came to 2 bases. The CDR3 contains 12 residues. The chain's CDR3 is CASSLEGNTIYF. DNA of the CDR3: TGCGCCAGCAGCTTGGAGGGAAACACCATATATTTT.

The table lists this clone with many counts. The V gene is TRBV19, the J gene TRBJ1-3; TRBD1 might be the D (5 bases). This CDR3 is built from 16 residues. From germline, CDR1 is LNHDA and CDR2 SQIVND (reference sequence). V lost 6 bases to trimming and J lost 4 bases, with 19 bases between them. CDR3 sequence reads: CASSPTVKGAGNTIYF. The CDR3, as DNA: TGTGCCAGTAGCCCAACCGTCAAAGGGGCCGGAAACACCATATATTTT.

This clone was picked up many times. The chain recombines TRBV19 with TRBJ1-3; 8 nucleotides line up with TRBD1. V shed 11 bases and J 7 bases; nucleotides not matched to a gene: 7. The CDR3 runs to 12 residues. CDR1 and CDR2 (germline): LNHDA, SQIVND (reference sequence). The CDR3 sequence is CAVKDRVNTIYF. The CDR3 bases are TGTGCCGTTAAGGACAGGGTGAACACCATATATTTT. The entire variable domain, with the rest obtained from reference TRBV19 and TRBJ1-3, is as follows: DGGITQSPKYLFRKEGQNVTLSCEQNLNHDAMYWYRQDPGQGLRLIYYSQIVNDFQKGDIAEGYSVSREKKESFPLTVTSAQKNPTAFYLCAVKDRVNTIYFGEGSWLTVV.

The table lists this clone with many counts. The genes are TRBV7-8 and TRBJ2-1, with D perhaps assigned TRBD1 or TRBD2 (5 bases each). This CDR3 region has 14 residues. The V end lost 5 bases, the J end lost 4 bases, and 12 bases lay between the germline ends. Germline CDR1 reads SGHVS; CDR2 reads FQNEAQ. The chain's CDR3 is CASSPRGPYNEQFF. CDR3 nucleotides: TGTGCCAGCAGCCCGAGGGGCCCGTACAATGAGCAGTTCTTC.